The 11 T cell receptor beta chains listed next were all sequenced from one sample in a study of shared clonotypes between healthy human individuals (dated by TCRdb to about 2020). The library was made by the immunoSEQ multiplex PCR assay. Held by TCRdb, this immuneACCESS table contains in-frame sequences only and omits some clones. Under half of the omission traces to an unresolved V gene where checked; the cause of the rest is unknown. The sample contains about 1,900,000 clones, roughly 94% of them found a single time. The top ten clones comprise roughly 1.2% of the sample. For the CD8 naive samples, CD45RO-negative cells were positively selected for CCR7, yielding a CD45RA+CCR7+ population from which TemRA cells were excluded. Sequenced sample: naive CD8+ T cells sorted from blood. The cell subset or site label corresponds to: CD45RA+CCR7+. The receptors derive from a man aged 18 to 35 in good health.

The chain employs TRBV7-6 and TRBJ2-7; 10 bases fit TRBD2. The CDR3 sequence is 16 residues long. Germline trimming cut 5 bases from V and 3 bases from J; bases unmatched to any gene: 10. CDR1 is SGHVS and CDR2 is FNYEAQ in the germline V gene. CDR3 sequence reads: CASSGGLAGALYEQYF. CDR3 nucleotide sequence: TGTGCCAGCAGCGGGGGGCTAGCGGGGGCCCTCTACGAGCAGTACTTC.

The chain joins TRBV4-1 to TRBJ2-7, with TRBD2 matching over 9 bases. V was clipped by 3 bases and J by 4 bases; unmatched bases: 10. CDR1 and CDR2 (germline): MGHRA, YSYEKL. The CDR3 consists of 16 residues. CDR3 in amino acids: CASSHVTSGIPYEQYF. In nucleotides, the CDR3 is TGCGCCAGCAGCCATGTGACTAGCGGAATCCCGTACGAGCAGTACTTC.

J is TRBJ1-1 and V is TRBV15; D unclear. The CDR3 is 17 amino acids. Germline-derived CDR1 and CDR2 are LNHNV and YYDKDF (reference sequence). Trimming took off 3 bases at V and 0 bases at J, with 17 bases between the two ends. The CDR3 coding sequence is TGTGCCACCAGCAGTTATGATCTGTGGCCGGTGAACACTGAAGCTTTCTTT. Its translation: CATSSYDLWPVNTEAFF.

CDR3 bases: TGTGCCAGCAGTGGACGCGCAGATACGCAGTATTTT. This gives the protein CASSGRADTQYF. J is TRBJ2-3 and V is TRBV27; D gene uncertain. The V end was cut by 5 bases, the J end by 4 bases, with 7 bases between. The CDR3 length is 12 residues. Germline V gene sequence: CDR1 MNHEY, CDR2 SMNVEV (reference sequence).

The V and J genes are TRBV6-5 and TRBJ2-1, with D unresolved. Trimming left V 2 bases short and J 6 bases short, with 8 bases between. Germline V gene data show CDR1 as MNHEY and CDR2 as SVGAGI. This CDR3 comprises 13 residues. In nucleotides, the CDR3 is TGTGCCAGCAGTTACCGTTGGGGCAATGAGCAGTTCTTC. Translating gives CASSYRWGNEQFF.

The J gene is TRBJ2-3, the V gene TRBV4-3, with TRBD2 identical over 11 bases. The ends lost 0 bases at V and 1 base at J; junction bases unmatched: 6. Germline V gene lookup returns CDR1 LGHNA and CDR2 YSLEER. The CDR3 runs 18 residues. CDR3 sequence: CASSQDIGLAGRTDTQYF. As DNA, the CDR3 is TGCGCCAGCAGCCAAGATATTGGACTAGCGGGTCGCACAGATACGCAGTATTTT.

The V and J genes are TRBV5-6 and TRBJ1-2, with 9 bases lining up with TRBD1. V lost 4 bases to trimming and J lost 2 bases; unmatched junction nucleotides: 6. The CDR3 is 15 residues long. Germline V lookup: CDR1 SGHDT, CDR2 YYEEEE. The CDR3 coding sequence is TGTGCCAGCAGCCCCCAGACAGGGGGAAACTATGGCTACACCTTC. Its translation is CASSPQTGGNYGYTF.

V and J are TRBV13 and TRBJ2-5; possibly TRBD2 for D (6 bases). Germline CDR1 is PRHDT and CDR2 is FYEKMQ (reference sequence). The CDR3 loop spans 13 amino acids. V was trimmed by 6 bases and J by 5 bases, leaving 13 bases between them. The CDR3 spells CASSPRGDETQYF. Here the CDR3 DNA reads TGTGCCAGCAGTCCCCGCGGGGACGAGACCCAGTACTTC.

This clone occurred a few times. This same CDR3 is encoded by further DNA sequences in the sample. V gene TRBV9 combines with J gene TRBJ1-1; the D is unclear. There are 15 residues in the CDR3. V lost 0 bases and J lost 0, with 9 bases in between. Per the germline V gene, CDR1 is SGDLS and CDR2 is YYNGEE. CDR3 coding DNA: TGTGCCAGCAGCGTAGGCGGAGACCTGAACACTGAAGCTTTCTTT. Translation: CASSVGGDLNTEAFF.

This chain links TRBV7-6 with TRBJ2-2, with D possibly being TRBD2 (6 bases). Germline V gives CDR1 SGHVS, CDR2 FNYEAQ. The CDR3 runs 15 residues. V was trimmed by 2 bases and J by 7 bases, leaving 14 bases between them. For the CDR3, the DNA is TGTGCCAGCAGCTTACTTCAGGAGGGTAGCGGGGAGCTGTTTTTT. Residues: CASSLLQEGSGELFF.

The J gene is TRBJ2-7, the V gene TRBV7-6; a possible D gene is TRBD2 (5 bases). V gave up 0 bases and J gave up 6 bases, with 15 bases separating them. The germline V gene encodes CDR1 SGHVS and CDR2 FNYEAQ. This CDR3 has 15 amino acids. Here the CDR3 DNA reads TGTGCCAGCAGCTTAGCGCATATGACGGGAAGCGAGCAGTACTTC. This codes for CASSLAHMTGSEQYF. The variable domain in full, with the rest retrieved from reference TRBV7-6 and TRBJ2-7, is GAGVSQSPRYKVTKRGQDVALRCDPISGHVSLYWYRQALGQGPEFLTYFNYEAQQDKSGLPNDRFSAERPEGSISTLTIQRTEQRDSAMYRCASSLAHMTGSEQYFGPGTRLTVT.